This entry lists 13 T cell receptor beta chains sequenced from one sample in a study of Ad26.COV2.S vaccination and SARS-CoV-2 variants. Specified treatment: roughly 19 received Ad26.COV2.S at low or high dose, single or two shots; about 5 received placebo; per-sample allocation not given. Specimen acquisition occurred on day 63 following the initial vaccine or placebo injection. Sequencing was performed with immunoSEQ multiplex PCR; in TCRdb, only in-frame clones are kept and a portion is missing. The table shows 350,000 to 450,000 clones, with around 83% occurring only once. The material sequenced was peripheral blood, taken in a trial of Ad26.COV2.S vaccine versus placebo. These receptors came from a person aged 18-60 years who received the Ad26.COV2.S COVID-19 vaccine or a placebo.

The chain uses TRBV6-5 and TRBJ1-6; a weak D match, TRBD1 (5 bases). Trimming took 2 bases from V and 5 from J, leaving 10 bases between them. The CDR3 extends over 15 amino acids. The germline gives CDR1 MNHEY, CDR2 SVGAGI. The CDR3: CASSYVGTNNSPLHF. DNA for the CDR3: TGTGCCAGCAGTTACGTAGGGACCAATAATTCACCCCTCCACTTT.

The CDR3 spells CASSFVGGSIRDEQFF. The CDR3 coding sequence is TGTGCCAGCAGTTTTGTGGGCGGGAGCATTCGGGATGAGCAGTTCTTC. The chain uses TRBV27 and TRBJ2-1, with 7 bases fitting TRBD2. The ends lost 3 bases at V and 8 bases at J; junction bases unmatched: 13. The CDR3 totals 16 residues. The germline CDR1 and CDR2 sequences are MNHEY and SMNVEV (reference sequence).

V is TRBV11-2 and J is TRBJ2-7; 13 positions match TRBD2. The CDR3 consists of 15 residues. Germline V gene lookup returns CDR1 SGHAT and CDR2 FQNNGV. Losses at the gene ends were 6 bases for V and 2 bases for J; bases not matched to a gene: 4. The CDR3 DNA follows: TGTGCCAGCAGATACGGGACTAGCGGGACCTACGAGCAGTACTTC. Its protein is CASRYGTSGTYEQYF.

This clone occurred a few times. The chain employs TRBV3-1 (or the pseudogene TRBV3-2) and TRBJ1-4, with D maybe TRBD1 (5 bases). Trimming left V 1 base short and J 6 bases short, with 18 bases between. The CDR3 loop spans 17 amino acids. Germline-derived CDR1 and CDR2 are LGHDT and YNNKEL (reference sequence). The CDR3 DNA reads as TGTGCCAGCAGCCAAGCCGAGCCCCGGGGGAGGCATGAAAAACTGTTTTTT. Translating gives CASSQAEPRGRHEKLFF.

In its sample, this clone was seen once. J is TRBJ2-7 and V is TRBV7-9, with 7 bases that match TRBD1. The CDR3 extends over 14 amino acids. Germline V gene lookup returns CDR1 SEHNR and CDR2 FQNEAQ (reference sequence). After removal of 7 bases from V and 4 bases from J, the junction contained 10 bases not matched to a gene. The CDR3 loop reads CASIQLGTDYEQYF. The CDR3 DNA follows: TGTGCCAGCATTCAGCTTGGGACAGATTACGAGCAGTACTTC.

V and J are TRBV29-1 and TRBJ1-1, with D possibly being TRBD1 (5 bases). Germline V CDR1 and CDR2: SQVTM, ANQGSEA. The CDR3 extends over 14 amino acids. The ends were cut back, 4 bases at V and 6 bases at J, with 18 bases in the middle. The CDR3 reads CSVGAGGPLAEAFF. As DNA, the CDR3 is TGCAGCGTTGGAGCTGGGGGACCTCTGGCTGAAGCTTTCTTT.

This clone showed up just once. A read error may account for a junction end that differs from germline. The CDR3 here is CASSPQPDYGYTF. DNA for the CDR3: TGTGCCAGCAGCCCCCAACCGGACTACGGCTACACCTTC. The rearrangement uses TRBV13 and TRBJ1-2; D is unclear. CDR1 is PRHDT, CDR2 FYEKMQ, per germline (reference sequence). This CDR3 is 13 amino acids long.

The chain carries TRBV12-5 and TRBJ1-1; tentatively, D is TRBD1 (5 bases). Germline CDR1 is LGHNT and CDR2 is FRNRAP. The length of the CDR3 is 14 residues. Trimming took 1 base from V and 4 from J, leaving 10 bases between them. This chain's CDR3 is CASGLGERGTEAFF. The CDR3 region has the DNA TGTGCTAGTGGTTTGGGAGAGAGGGGCACTGAAGCTTTCTTT.

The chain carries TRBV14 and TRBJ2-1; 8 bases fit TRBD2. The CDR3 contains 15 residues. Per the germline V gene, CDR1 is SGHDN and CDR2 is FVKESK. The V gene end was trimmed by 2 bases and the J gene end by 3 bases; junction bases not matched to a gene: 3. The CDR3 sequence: CASSQRLAFYNEQFF. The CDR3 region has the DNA TGTGCCAGCAGCCAAAGACTAGCGTTCTACAATGAGCAGTTCTTC.

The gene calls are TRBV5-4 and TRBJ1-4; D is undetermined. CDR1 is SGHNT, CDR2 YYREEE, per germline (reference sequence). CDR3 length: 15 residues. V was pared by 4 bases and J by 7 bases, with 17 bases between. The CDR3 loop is CASSPKAGSVEKLFF. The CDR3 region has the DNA TGTGCCAGCAGCCCGAAAGCGGGGAGCGTTGAAAAACTGTTTTTT.

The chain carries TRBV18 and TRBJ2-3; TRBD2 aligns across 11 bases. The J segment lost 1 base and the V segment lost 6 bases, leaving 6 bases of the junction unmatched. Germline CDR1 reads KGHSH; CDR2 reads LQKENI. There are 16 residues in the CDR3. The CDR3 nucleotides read TGTGCCAGCTCGCTCTCTAGCGGGAGGCGCACAGATACGCAGTATTTT. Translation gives CASSLSSGRRTDTQYF.

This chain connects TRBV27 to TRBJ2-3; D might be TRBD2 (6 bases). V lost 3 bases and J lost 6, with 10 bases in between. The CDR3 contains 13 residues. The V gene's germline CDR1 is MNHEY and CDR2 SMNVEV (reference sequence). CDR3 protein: CASSFLGGDTQYF. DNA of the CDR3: TGTGCCAGCAGTTTTCTCGGAGGGGATACGCAGTATTTT.

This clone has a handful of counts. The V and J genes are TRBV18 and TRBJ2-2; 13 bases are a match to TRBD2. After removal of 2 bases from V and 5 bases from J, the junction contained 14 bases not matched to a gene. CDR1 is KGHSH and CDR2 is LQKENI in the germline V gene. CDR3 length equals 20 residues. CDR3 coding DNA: TGTGCCAGCTCACCATTAGCGCCCGGACTAGCGGGAGAAGGGACCGGGGAGCTGTTTTTT. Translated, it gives CASSPLAPGLAGEGTGELFF.